Below are 31 T cell receptor beta chains sequenced from a single sample in a study of blood T cell repertoires in COVID-19. Assay: immunoSEQ multiplex PCR; the TCRdb copy retains only in-frame clones and omits some. This sample has about 180,000 clones, with around 88% found just once. Sequencing was carried out using PBMCs or T cells enriched from blood (not recorded which). The receptors shown here come from a woman aged 25-40 years who had recovered from COVID-19.

The V gene is TRBV7-3, the J gene TRBJ2-5; TRBD2 matches 12 bases. This CDR3 is 15 amino acids long. V dropped 5 bases and J dropped 10; count of bases not matched to a gene: 11. Germline V gene lookup returns CDR1 SGHTA and CDR2 FQGTGA. Written as DNA, the CDR3 is TGTGCCAGCAGCCCACTAGCGGGAGGTCTGCGGGACCAGTACTTC. Translation: CASSPLAGGLRDQYF.

This chain connects TRBV19 to TRBJ2-1; 13 nucleotides align to TRBD2. The CDR3 spans 19 residues. J lost 3 bases, V lost 2 bases, and 10 bases had no gene match. The germline gives CDR1 LNHDA, CDR2 SQIVND (reference sequence). CDR3 sequence reads: CASSIPWTSGRGGYNEQFF. The CDR3 nucleotides read TGTGCCAGTAGTATACCTTGGACTAGCGGGAGAGGGGGCTACAATGAGCAGTTCTTC.

J is TRBJ1-4 and V is TRBV7-9, with D perhaps matching TRBD1 (5 bases). The V and J ends lost 4 bases and 4 bases respectively, with 19 bases between them. The CDR3 spans 17 residues. In germline, CDR1 is SEHNR, CDR2 FQNEAQ (reference sequence). CDR3 DNA sequence: TGTGCCAGCAGCTCCCTGGAGGCGGGGCCGGGTAATGAAAAACTGTTTTTT. Translation gives CASSSLEAGPGNEKLFF.

This chain joins TRBV5-1 and TRBJ2-4; maybe TRBD1 (6 bases). The CDR3 consists of 18 residues. V lost 0 bases and J 0 bases, leaving 16 bases between the germline ends. The V gene's germline CDR1 is SGHRS and CDR2 YFSETQ. The CDR3 DNA follows: TGCGCCAGCAGCTTGGCAGGACAGCTGGGCCTAGCCAAAAACATTCAGTACTTC. Encoded protein: CASSLAGQLGLAKNIQYF.

The rearrangement links TRBV4-2 to TRBJ2-7; 8 bases are shared with TRBD2. The CDR3 is 15 residues long. Losses at the gene ends were 0 bases for V and 1 base for J; bases not matched to a gene: 2. The germline V gene encodes CDR1 LGHNA and CDR2 YNFKEQ. The CDR3 is CASSQEIAGSYEQYF. The DNA for the CDR3 is TGTGCCAGCAGCCAAGAAATAGCGGGATCCTACGAGCAGTACTTC.

The chain carries TRBV6-6 and TRBJ2-7; 10 bases agree with TRBD1. The length of the CDR3 is 14 residues. After removal of 5 bases from V and 3 bases from J, the junction contained 4 bases not matched to a gene. The germline CDR1 and CDR2 sequences are MNHNY and SVGAGI (reference sequence). The CDR3 bases are TGTGCCAGCAGTGGGACAGGGGTTTACTACGAGCAGTACTTC. Its translation: CASSGTGVYYEQYF.

The rearrangement joins TRBV24-1 to TRBJ2-6; 12 nucleotides align to TRBD2. V shed 3 bases, J shed 0 bases, and the junction held 8 bases outside the gene matches. CDR3 length: 20 residues. Germline V gene data show CDR1 as KGHDR and CDR2 as SFDVKD. CDR3 DNA: TGTGCCACCAGTGATGCTGGACTAGCGGGACGTCACTCTGGGGCCAACGTCCTGACTTTC. Translated: CATSDAGLAGRHSGANVLTF.

V gene TRBV28 combines with J gene TRBJ1-5; no firm D call. V lost 5 bases, J lost 4 bases, and 21 bases lay in between. In germline, CDR1 is MDHEN, CDR2 SYDVKM. The CDR3 spans 17 residues. CDR3 sequence: CASSPSGGVRGNQPQHF. CDR3 nucleotide sequence: TGTGCCAGCAGTCCATCAGGCGGGGTACGTGGGAATCAGCCCCAGCATTTT. The variable domain in full, completed from reference TRBV28 and TRBJ1-5, reads DVKVTQSSRYLVKRTGEKVFLECVQDMDHENMFWYRQDPGLGLRLIYFSYDVKMKEKGDIPEGYSVSREKKERFSLILESASTNQTSMYLCASSPSGGVRGNQPQHFGDGTRLSIL.

The chain links TRBV2 to TRBJ1-1; no definite D call. Germline CDR1 and CDR2: SNHLY and FYNNEI. The CDR3 length is 13 residues. Here the CDR3 DNA reads TGTGCTTCCCAGAGGGCTCTGGACACTGAAGCTTTCTTT. Translated, it gives CASQRALDTEAFF.

This clone was detected only a few times. The CDR3 loop reads CASRTGEDRGYGYTF. In DNA, the CDR3 is TGTGCCAGTAGGACAGGAGAGGACAGGGGCTATGGCTACACCTTC. The genes are TRBV19 and TRBJ1-2; 9 nucleotides line up with TRBD1. The V gene's germline CDR1 is LNHDA and CDR2 SQIVND (reference sequence). Trimming removed 6 bases from V and 4 bases from J; junction bases left unmatched: 9. CDR3 size: 15 residues. Combining the CDR3 with reference TRBV19 and TRBJ1-2 gives the whole variable domain DGGITQSPKYLFRKEGQNVTLSCEQNLNHDAMYWYRQDPGQGLRLIYYSQIVNDFQKGDIAEGYSVSREKKESFPLTVTSAQKNPTAFYLCASRTGEDRGYGYTFGSGTRLTVV.

The genes are TRBV3-1 (or the pseudogene TRBV3-2) and TRBJ1-5; 11 bases agree with TRBD1. V dropped 3 bases and J dropped 2; count of bases not matched to a gene: 3. The CDR3 loop spans 16 amino acids. Germline CDR1 reads LGHDT; CDR2 reads YNNKEL (reference sequence). CDR3: CASSQRGQGGNQPQHF. The CDR3 coding sequence is TGTGCCAGCAGCCAGAGGGGACAGGGGGGCAATCAGCCCCAGCATTTT.

In its sample, this clone was seen many times. The chain joins TRBV28 to TRBJ1-1; 9 bases line up with TRBD1. J was trimmed by 4 bases and V by 6 bases; bases with no gene match: 3. Germline V lookup: CDR1 MDHEN, CDR2 SYDVKM. The CDR3 covers 13 residues. The CDR3 here is CASRGTGLTEAFF. The CDR3 DNA follows: TGTGCCAGCAGGGGGACAGGGCTCACTGAAGCTTTCTTT.

For this clone: Other DNA variants within this sample encode the same CDR3. The V and J genes are TRBV2 and TRBJ1-2; D perhaps matches TRBD1 (6 bases). Per the germline V gene, CDR1 is SNHLY and CDR2 is FYNNEI. There are 14 residues in the CDR3. V lost 4 bases to trimming and J lost 2 bases, with 11 bases between them. The CDR3 protein is CASSGAGTNYGYTF. The CDR3 DNA reads TGTGCCAGCAGTGGAGCCGGGACAAACTATGGCTACACCTTC.

V and J are TRBV5-1 and TRBJ1-2; TRBD1 aligns across 8 bases. Germline CDR1 and CDR2: SGHRS and YFSETQ. This CDR3 comprises 16 residues. V shed 2 bases and J 0 bases; nucleotides not matched to a gene: 6. The CDR3 DNA follows: TGCGCCAGCAGCTTATATCAGGGGGCCGCTAACTATGGCTACACCTTC. This gives the protein CASSLYQGAANYGYTF.

This chain connects TRBV5-1 to TRBJ2-5; D may be TRBD2 (6 bases). The V end lost 0 bases, the J end lost 6 bases, and 18 bases lay between the germline ends. Germline V gene sequence: CDR1 SGHRS, CDR2 YFSETQ. CDR3 length equals 16 residues. The CDR3, as DNA: TGCGCCAGCAGCTTGGATACGGGAGCCATGGGAAAGACCCAGTACTTC. Amino acid sequence: CASSLDTGAMGKTQYF.

This rearrangement joins TRBV7-3 to TRBJ2-7; the match to TRBD1 covers 7 bases. The trim removed 6 bases at V and 7 bases at J, leaving 15 bases unmatched. There are 15 residues in the CDR3. The V gene's germline CDR1 is SGHTA and CDR2 FQGTGA. The CDR3 nucleotides are TGTGCCAGCAGTGTGGGAAACAGGGGAGTTGGGGAGCAGTACTTC. It specifies CASSVGNRGVGEQYF.

The chain joins TRBV4-1 to TRBJ2-1, with a weak D call TRBD1 (6 bases). With 1 base removed from V and 8 bases from J, the gap between germline ends came to 12 bases. The length of the CDR3 is 14 residues. Germline assignment: CDR1 MGHRA and CDR2 YSYEKL. CDR3 sequence reads: CASSQGLGADEQFF. The CDR3 nucleotides are TGCGCCAGCAGCCAAGGGTTGGGGGCAGATGAGCAGTTCTTC.

This chain links TRBV7-8 with TRBJ2-5, with 8 bases fitting TRBD1. The CDR3 is 17 amino acids. The J segment lost 2 bases and the V segment lost 5 bases, leaving 13 bases of the junction unmatched. Germline values: CDR1 SGHVS, CDR2 FQNEAQ. CDR3 nucleotides: TGTGCCAGCAGCACTCAAGCGACAGGGGAGCCTCAAGAGACCCAGTACTTC. It translates to CASSTQATGEPQETQYF.

V is TRBV11-1 and J is TRBJ1-6; D gene unclear. Trimming pared 4 bases from V and 10 bases from J, leaving 17 bases between. This CDR3 comprises 15 residues. In germline, CDR1 is SGHAT, CDR2 FQDESV (reference sequence). The CDR3 sequence is CASSSYSGVGSPLHF. The CDR3 DNA reads as TGTGCCAGCAGCTCTTACAGCGGGGTGGGATCACCCCTCCACTTT.

The chain has TRBV5-1 and TRBJ2-3; the D gene is possibly TRBD1 (5 bases). The CDR3 is 16 residues long. Germline V gene sequence: CDR1 SGHRS, CDR2 YFSETQ. The V gene lost 0 bases and the J gene lost 0 bases, with 11 bases spanning the gap. DNA for the CDR3: TGCGCCAGCAGCTTGGATGGTGCAGGGAGCACAGATACGCAGTATTTT. As protein: CASSLDGAGSTDTQYF.

This chain uses TRBV9 with TRBJ2-6, with 11 bases matching TRBD1. The CDR3 length is 17 residues. The V gene end was trimmed by 4 bases and the J gene end by 2 bases; junction bases not matched to a gene: 5. Per germline, CDR1 SGDLS and CDR2 YYNGEE. CDR3 residues: CASSQGTGGPGANVLTF. The CDR3 DNA reads TGTGCCAGCAGCCAAGGGACAGGGGGACCTGGGGCCAACGTCCTGACTTTC.

This chain joins TRBV30 and TRBJ2-2; the D gene is possibly TRBD1 (6 bases). The CDR3 sequence is 14 residues long. Germline CDR1 GTSNPN, CDR2 SVGIG (reference sequence). The V end was cut by 4 bases, the J end by 5 bases, with 14 bases between. CDR3 DNA: TGTGCCTGGAACAGGGTAGTAGAAACCGGGGAGCTGTTTTTT. Translation: CAWNRVVETGELFF.

Notes on this clone: A junction end diverges from the germline sequence, so it may reflect a read error. This chain links TRBV5-1 with TRBJ1-4; D is unresolved. The length of the CDR3 is 17 residues. CDR1 is SGHRS and CDR2 is YFSETQ in the germline V gene. The CDR3 is CASSLGSFSGTNEKLFF. Written as DNA, the CDR3 is TGCGCCAGCAGTTTGGGGTCCTTTTCCGGAACTAATGAAAAACTGTTTTTT.

The chain joins TRBV5-1 to TRBJ2-1; TRBD2 agrees at 12 bases. The CDR3 runs 16 residues. Germline assignment: CDR1 SGHRS and CDR2 YFSETQ. V trimming: 4 bases; J trimming: 10 bases; junction bases outside the gene matches: 12. The CDR3 reads CASSVTSGSSRGEQFF. The CDR3, as DNA: TGCGCCAGCAGCGTGACTAGCGGGAGCTCGAGGGGCGAGCAGTTCTTC.

The count of this clone is one. The chain joins TRBV30 to TRBJ1-5, with D uncertain. The V end lost 2 bases, the J end lost 2 bases, and 10 bases lay between the germline ends. The CDR3 length is 14 residues. CDR1 is GTSNPN and CDR2 is SVGIG in the germline V gene (reference sequence). The CDR3 region is CAWSKPGGNQPQHF. Here the CDR3 DNA reads TGTGCCTGGAGTAAACCGGGAGGCAATCAGCCCCAGCATTTT.

The J gene is TRBJ2-6, the V gene TRBV29-1, with TRBD1 matching 7 bases. Unmatched junction bases numbered 7, after V lost 4 bases and J lost 1 base. Germline V CDR1 and CDR2: SQVTM, ANQGSEA. The CDR3 loop spans 16 amino acids. The CDR3 coding sequence is TGCAGCGTTGCGGGCAGGGGGTGGTCTGGGGCCAACGTCCTGACTTTC. This encodes CSVAGRGWSGANVLTF.

Turning to this clone: Other DNA sequences from this sample encode an identical CDR3 as well. The CDR3 region is CASSLGGSPYEQYF. CDR3 sequence (DNA): TGTGCCAGCAGCTTGGGCGGGAGTCCCTACGAGCAGTACTTC. The rearrangement uses TRBV5-6 and TRBJ2-7; the match to TRBD2 covers 7 bases. Germline V gene sequence: CDR1 SGHDT, CDR2 YYEEEE. J was trimmed by 2 bases and V by 0 bases; bases with no gene match: 2. The CDR3 is made up of 14 amino acids.

The chain carries TRBV7-2 and TRBJ2-3; D uncertain. V was pared by 1 base and J by 2 bases, with 16 bases between. The CDR3 has 17 amino acids. From germline, CDR1 is SGHTA and CDR2 FQGNSA. CDR3 loop: CASSLGFAVLPTDTQYF. Here the CDR3 DNA reads TGTGCCAGCAGCTTAGGGTTTGCGGTTTTACCCACAGATACGCAGTATTTT.

The chain carries TRBV3-1 (or the pseudogene TRBV3-2) and TRBJ2-2; tentatively, D is TRBD1 (5 bases). V was trimmed by 1 base and J by 1 base, leaving 13 bases between them. CDR3 size: 17 residues. CDR1 is LGHDT, CDR2 YNNKEL, per germline (reference sequence). CDR3 in amino acids: CASSQVGGRVNTGELFF. CDR3 bases: TGTGCCAGCAGCCAAGTAGGTGGCAGGGTGAACACCGGGGAGCTGTTTTTT.

A remark on this clone: Sequence at one end of the junction differs from germline and may be a read error. The genes are TRBV3-1 (or the pseudogene TRBV3-2) and TRBJ2-7, with 12 nucleotides matching TRBD1. Germline V gene sequence: CDR1 LGHDT, CDR2 YNNKEL (reference sequence). The CDR3 consists of 12 residues. The CDR3: CASGGDRGPRRF. The CDR3 nucleotides are TGTGCCAGTGGCGGGGACAGGGGGCCAAGAAGGTTC.

Here the CDR3 reads CAHRRGRAEPQHF. In DNA, the CDR3 is TGTGCCCACCGGAGGGGGCGGGCGGAGCCCCAGCATTTT. This rearrangement joins TRBV6-5 to TRBJ1-5; 7 bases align to TRBD1. The CDR3 contains 13 residues. The trim removed 11 bases at V and 8 bases at J, leaving 12 bases unmatched. Germline-derived CDR1 and CDR2 are MNHEY and SVGAGI.